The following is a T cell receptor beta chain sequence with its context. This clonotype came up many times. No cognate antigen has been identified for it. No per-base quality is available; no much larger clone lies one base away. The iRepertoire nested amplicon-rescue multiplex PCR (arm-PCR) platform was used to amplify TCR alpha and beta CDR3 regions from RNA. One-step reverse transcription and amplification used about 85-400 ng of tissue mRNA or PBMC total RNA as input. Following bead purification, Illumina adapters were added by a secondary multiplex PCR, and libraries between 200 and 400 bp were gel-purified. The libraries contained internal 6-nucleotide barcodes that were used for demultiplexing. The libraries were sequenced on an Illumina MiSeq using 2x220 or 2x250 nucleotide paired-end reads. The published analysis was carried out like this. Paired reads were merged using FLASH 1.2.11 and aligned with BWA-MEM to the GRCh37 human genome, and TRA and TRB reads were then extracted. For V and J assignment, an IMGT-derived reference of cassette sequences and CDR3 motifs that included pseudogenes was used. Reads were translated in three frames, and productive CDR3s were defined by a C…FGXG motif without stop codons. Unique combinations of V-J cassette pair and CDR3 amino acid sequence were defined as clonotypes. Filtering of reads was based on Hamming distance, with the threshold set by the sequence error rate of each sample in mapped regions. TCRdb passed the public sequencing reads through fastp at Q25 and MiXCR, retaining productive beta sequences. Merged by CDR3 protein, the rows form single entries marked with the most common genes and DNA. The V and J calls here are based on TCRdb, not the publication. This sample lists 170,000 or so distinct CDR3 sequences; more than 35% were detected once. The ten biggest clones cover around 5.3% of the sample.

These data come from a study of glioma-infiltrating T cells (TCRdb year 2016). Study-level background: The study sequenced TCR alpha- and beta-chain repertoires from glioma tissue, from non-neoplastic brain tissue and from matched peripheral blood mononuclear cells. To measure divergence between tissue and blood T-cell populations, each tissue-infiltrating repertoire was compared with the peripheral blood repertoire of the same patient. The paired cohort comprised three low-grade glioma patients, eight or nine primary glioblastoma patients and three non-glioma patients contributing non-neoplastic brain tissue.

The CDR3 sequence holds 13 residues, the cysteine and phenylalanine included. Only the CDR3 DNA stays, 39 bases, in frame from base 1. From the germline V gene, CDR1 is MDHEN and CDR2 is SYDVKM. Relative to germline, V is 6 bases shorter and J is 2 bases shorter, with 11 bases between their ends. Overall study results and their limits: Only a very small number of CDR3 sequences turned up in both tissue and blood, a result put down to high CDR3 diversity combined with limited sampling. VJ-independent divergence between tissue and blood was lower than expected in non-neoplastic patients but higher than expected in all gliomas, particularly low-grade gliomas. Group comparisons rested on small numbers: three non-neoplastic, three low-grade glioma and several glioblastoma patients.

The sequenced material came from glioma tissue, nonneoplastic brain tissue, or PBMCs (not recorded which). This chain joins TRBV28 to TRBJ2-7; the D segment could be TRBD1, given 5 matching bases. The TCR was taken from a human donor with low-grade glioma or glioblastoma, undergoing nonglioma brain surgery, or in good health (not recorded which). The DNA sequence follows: TGTGCCAGCAGACCCGGACACCCCTACGAGCAGTACTTC. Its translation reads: CASRPGHPYEQYF.